The subject of this entry is one T cell receptor (beta chain). The antigen is undetermined. The sample originates from a study of shared clonotypes between healthy human individuals. Whole-study findings and limits: Sample collection involved blood only; tissue repertoires are likely different. Sequencing depth was predicted to influence how clonotypes are shared among donors.

V shed 3 bases and J 7 bases; nucleotides not matched to a gene: 9. This CDR3 is 15 amino acids long. CDR1 and CDR2 from the germline V gene are MDHEN and SYDVKM. Once extracted for a subset, genomic DNA was divided evenly among several immunoSEQ plates. Unsorted PBMC contributed roughly 320 ng DNA, 25,000 to 35,000 T cell genomes, to each replicate PCR. Generated by immunoSEQ multiplex PCR, the TCRdb table keeps only in-frame clones and is missing some. The table shows about 500,000 clones, with 77% occurring only once. Material for sequencing was PBMCs. The genes are TRBV28 and TRBJ1-2; TRBD1 matches at 9 bases. This sequence originates from a woman aged 40 to 50 in good health. Some clones in this sample may be carry-over from other donors' samples. Here the CDR3 DNA reads TGTGCCAGCAGTTTCCTCGGGGGACAGGGAGGTGGCTACACCTTC. Translated, it gives CASSFLGGQGGGYTF.